This TCR beta chain originates from a study of T cells in Graves' hyperthyroidism and ophthalmopathy. This clonotype was counted only a few times. The antigen remains unidentified. A much larger clone sits a single nucleotide away, making a read error possible. The investigators amplified TCR beta CDR3 regions from RNA transcripts. The TCR CDR3 was amplified in a first-round RT-PCR using the HTBI primer set. MiXCR, applied by TCRdb to the multiplex PCR reads, yields one record per CDR3 protein. The table records around 420,000 distinct CDR3 sequences, 15% to 19% of them present only once. Whole-study results and caveats: Most thyroid clonotypes with frequency above 0.001 were detected in blood. A model built on 13 V-J features separated ophthalmopathy from stable hyperthyroidism.

Fresh peripheral blood, around 11 ml of it, supplied the PBMCs. Germline V gene data show CDR1 as SGHAT and CDR2 as FQNNGV. There are 15 residues in the CDR3. Trimming removed 3 bases at V and 4 bases at J, with 15 bases between. The source material was blood. The receptor was isolated from a young woman with Graves' hyperthyroidism. The rearrangement links TRBV11-2 to TRBJ2-5, with a tentative D call TRBD1 (5 bases). CDR3 in amino acids: CASSFFSGLVETQYF. CDR3 DNA sequence: TGTGCCAGCAGCTTTTTCTCAGGGCTGGTAGAGACCCAGTACTTC.